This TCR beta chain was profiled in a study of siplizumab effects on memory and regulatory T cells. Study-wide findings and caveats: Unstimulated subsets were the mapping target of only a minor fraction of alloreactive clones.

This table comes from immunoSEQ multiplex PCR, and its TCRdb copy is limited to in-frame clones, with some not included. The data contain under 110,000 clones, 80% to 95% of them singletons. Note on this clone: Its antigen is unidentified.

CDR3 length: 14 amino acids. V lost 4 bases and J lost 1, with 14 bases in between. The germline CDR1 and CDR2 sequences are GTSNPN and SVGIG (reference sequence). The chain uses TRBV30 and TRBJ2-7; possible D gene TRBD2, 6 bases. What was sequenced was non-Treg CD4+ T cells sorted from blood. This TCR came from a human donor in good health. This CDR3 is CAWTRRRVSYEQYF. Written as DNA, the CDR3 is TGTGCCTGGACCCGGCGGAGGGTATCCTACGAGCAGTACTTC.